Below, 2 T cell receptor beta chains from the same sample are listed, as sequenced in a study of T-cell memory formation after mild COVID-19. In TCRdb, the 5' RACE reads were re-called with MiXCR into one record per CDR3 protein. The data show approximately 290,000 distinct CDR3 sequences, with 15% to 20% seen just once and around 23% held by the top ten. Sample: PBMCs or a T cell subset sorted from them (not recorded which). The source of these receptors is a man aged 18 to 29 who had mild COVID-19 (a few samples of this study predate the infection). Cell type and time point are not known.

The sample holds a few counts of this clonotype. The J gene is TRBJ2-5, the V gene TRBV4-1; D remains unclear. CDR3 length equals 11 residues. The germline gives CDR1 MGHRA, CDR2 YSYEKL. Trimming pared 1 base from V and 10 bases from J, leaving 7 bases between. The CDR3 region is CASSQGADQYF. The CDR3 DNA reads as TGCGCCAGCAGCCAAGGGGCGGACCAGTACTTC.

This clonotype appeared a few times. V gene TRBV25-1 combines with J gene TRBJ1-6; no clear D. Trimming removed 4 bases from V and 7 bases from J, with 17 bases in between. The CDR3 totals 16 residues. CDR1 and CDR2 from the germline V gene are MGHDK and SYGVNS. The CDR3 region is CASSALSGGWNSPLHF. CDR3 nucleotides: TGTGCCAGCAGTGCTCTATCGGGAGGGTGGAATTCACCCCTCCACTTT.